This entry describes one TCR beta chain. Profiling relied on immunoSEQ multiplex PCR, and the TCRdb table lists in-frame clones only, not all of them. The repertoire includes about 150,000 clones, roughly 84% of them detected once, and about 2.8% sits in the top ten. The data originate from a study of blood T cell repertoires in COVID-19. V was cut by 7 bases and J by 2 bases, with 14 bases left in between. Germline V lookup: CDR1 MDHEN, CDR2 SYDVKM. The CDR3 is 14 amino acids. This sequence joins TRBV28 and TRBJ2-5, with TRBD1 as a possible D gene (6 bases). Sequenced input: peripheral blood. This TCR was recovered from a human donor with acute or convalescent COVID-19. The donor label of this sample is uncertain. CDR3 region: CASMTGTSQETQYF. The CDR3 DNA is TGTGCCAGCATGACCGGGACATCACAAGAGACCCAGTACTTC.